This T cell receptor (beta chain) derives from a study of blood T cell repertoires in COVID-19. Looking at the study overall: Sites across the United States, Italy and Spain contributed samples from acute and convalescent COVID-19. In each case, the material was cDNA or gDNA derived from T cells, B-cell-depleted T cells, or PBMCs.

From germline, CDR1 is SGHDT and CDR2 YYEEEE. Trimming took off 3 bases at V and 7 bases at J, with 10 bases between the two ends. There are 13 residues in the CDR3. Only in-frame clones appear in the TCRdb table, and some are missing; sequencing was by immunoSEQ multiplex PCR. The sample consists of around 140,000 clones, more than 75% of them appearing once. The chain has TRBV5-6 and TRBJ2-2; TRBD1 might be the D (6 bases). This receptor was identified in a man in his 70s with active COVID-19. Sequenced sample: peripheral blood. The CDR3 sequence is CASSYQGFGELFF. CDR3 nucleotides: TGTGCCAGCAGCTACCAGGGGTTCGGGGAGCTGTTTTTT.